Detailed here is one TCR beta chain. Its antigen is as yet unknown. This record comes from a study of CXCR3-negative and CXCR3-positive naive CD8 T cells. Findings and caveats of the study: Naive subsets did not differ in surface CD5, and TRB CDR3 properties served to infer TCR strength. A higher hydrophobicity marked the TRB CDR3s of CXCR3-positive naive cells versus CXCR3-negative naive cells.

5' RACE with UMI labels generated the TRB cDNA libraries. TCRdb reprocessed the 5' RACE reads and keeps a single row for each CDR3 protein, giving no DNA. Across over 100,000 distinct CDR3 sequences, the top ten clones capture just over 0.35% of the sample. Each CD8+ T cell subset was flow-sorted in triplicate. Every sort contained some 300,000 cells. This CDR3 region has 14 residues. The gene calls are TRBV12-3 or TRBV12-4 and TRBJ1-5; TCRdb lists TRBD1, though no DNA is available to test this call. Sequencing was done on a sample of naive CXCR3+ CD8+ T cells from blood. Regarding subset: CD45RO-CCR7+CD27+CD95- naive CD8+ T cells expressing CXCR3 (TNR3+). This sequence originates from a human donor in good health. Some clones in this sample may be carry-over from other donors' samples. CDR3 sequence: CASSLLGGGKPQHF.